The 15 T cell receptor beta chains presented below share a single source sample, sequenced in a study of vaccination and CD4 T cells after COVID-19. MiXCR, run by TCRdb on the PCR reads, gives a single entry per CDR3 protein. In the table there are about 36,000 distinct CDR3 sequences, around 39% of which are singletons. Time point specified: late sampling 161 to 241 days after vaccination in a few convalescent patients. This specimen was CD4+ T cells from blood, taken about 7 months after SARS-CoV-2 vaccination. These receptors were collected from a human donor who had recovered from COVID-19.

This clonotype was detected only a few times. The CDR3 region has the DNA TGTGCCAGCAGTTTATCAGTTCCCGCTAGCACCTACGAGCAGTACTTC. As protein: CASSLSVPASTYEQYF. The chain is built from TRBV27 and TRBJ2-7; a possible D gene is TRBD2 (5 bases). V was cut by 0 bases and J by 2 bases, with 14 bases left in between. The CDR3 has 16 amino acids. CDR1 is MNHEY, CDR2 SMNVEV, per germline (reference sequence).

This clonotype has a handful of counts. The rearrangement links TRBV7-9 to TRBJ1-2; D is ambiguous. The CDR3 is 18 amino acids. The germline CDR1 and CDR2 sequences are SEHNR and FQNEAQ (reference sequence). The V gene lost 1 base and the J gene lost 1 base, with 19 bases spanning the gap. This CDR3 is CASSLVRMGGLFNYGYTF. The CDR3 DNA reads TGTGCCAGCAGCTTAGTCCGGATGGGAGGCCTCTTTAACTATGGCTACACCTTC.

This clonotype has just a few counts. J is TRBJ1-1 and V is TRBV18, with a weak D call TRBD1 (5 bases). Germline values: CDR1 KGHSH, CDR2 LQKENI. The CDR3 is 13 amino acids. The V gene lost 8 bases and the J gene lost 1 base, with 11 bases spanning the gap. CDR3 protein: CASSPQGNTEAFF. CDR3 DNA sequence: TGTGCCAGCAGCCCGCAGGGGAACACTGAAGCTTTCTTT.

This clonotype was counted only a few times. The chain recombines TRBV20-1 with TRBJ2-1, with 9 positions matching TRBD2. V trimming: 3 bases; J trimming: 4 bases; junction bases outside the gene matches: 1. The germline gives CDR1 DFQATT, CDR2 SNEGSKA (reference sequence). This CDR3 is built from 13 residues. The CDR3 DNA is TGCAGTGCTAGGACTAGCGGATACAATGAGCAGTTCTTC. This translates into CSARTSGYNEQFF.

This clonotype was seen only a few times. The V and J genes are TRBV15 and TRBJ2-7; 8 nucleotides agree with TRBD2. Trimming cost V 0 bases and J 6 bases; bases outside gene matches: 4. This CDR3 spans 14 amino acids. Per the germline V gene, CDR1 is LNHNV and CDR2 is YYDKDF (reference sequence). The CDR3 coding sequence is TGTGCCACCAGCAGAGATCGGGGGGGCAGCGAGCAGTACTTC. Translated: CATSRDRGGSEQYF.

This clonotype was found a few times. The chain recombines TRBV7-3 with TRBJ2-3, with 13 bases that match TRBD2. Trimming removed 6 bases from V and 0 bases from J; junction bases left unmatched: 15. The CDR3 is 20 amino acids. Germline V gene data show CDR1 as SGHTA and CDR2 as FQGTGA. The CDR3 is CASSHTGTSGDYSSTDTQYF. The CDR3 nucleotides read TGTGCCAGCAGTCACACCGGGACTAGCGGGGACTATTCTAGCACAGATACGCAGTATTTT.

This clonotype showed up just a few times. The chain links TRBV11-2 to TRBJ1-1; D remains ambiguous. Trimming pared 5 bases from V and 0 bases from J, leaving 7 bases between. Per germline, CDR1 SGHAT and CDR2 FQNNGV. The length of the CDR3 is 13 residues. The DNA for the CDR3 is TGTGCCAGCAGCCCCATTATGAACACTGAAGCTTTCTTT. Translating gives CASSPIMNTEAFF.

Written as DNA, the CDR3 is TGTGCCAGCAGCTTAATTCGGCTAGCGGGAGCACATGAGCAGTTCTTC. This gives the protein CASSLIRLAGAHEQFF. This chain uses TRBV7-2 with TRBJ2-1; TRBD2 aligns across 10 bases. V lost 2 bases to trimming and J lost 8 bases; unmatched junction nucleotides: 9. Germline CDR1 SGHTA, CDR2 FQGNSA. The CDR3 loop spans 16 amino acids.

This clonotype came up a few times. The chain couples TRBV21-1 to TRBJ1-5; the table's D call TRBD1 went unverified against the DNA. TRBV21-1 is labeled a pseudogene. The CDR3 runs to 10 residues. The CDR3 DNA reads as TGTGCCAGCAGCGGACCGGTGGGCGATTTT. Its translation is CASSGPVGDF.

In its sample, this clonotype was seen a few times. This chain's CDR3 is CASSLGRTSGEYSYEQYF. The CDR3 coding sequence is TGTGCCAGCAGCTTAGGCCGGACTAGCGGAGAATACTCCTACGAGCAGTACTTC. The V call is TRBV7-8, the J call TRBJ2-7; 10 bases are shared with TRBD2. The CDR3 sequence is 18 residues long. Germline assignment: CDR1 SGHVS and CDR2 FQNEAQ. The trim removed 1 base at V and 0 bases at J, leaving 9 bases unmatched.

This clonotype was counted only a few times. The rearrangement uses TRBV10-3 and TRBJ2-3, with no clear D. This CDR3 has 13 amino acids. The germline V gene has CDR1 ENHRY and CDR2 SYGVKD. The ends were cut back, 10 bases at V and 0 bases at J, with 11 bases in the middle. CDR3 amino acids: CATGGTSTDTQYF. CDR3 in DNA: TGTGCCACCGGCGGTACTAGCACAGATACGCAGTATTTT.

This clonotype was found a few times. The rearrangement uses TRBV19 and TRBJ1-6; perhaps TRBD1 as D (5 bases). V shed 11 bases and J shed 6 bases, with 23 bases lying between them. Germline V CDR1 and CDR2: LNHDA, SQIVND (reference sequence). The CDR3 has 16 residues. The CDR3, as DNA: TGTGCCCGTAAGGGGAGGGGCCGATTCGGTAATTCACCCCTCCACTTT. It codes for CARKGRGRFGNSPLHF. Together with reference TRBV19 and TRBJ1-6, the CDR3 gives the full variable domain: DGGITQSPKYLFRKEGQNVTLSCEQNLNHDAMYWYRQDPGQGLRLIYYSQIVNDFQKGDIAEGYSVSREKKESFPLTVTSAQKNPTAFYLCARKGRGRFGNSPLHFGNGTRLTVT.

This clonotype has more than one count but fewer than ten. The CDR3 DNA follows: TGTGCCAGCAGCCTATTAGGACTAGCGGGAGTGGAGACCCAGTACTTC. Its translation is CASSLLGLAGVETQYF. The chain has TRBV7-3 and TRBJ2-5; 13 bases are shared with TRBD2. The trim removed 5 bases at V and 5 bases at J, leaving 8 bases unmatched. This CDR3 region has 16 residues. Germline V lookup: CDR1 SGHTA, CDR2 FQGTGA. Full variable domain (rest looked up from reference TRBV7-3 and TRBJ2-5): GAGVSQTPSNKVTEKGKYVELRCDPISGHTALYWYRQSLGQGPEFLIYFQGTGAADDSGLPNDRFFAVRPEGSVSTLKIQRTERGDSAVYLCASSLLGLAGVETQYFGPGTRLLVL.

This clonotype has only a few counts. The V call is TRBV6-5, the J call TRBJ1-1, with 7 bases lining up with TRBD1. With 4 bases clipped from V and 0 bases from J, the junction kept 8 bases outside the gene matches. Germline V CDR1 and CDR2: MNHEY, SVGAGI. This CDR3 spans 16 amino acids. The CDR3 DNA reads TGTGCCAGCAGTTCCCTACGGGACAGCCTGAACACTGAAGCTTTCTTT. This codes for CASSSLRDSLNTEAFF.

The DNA of the CDR3 is TGCAGTGCTAGCGGGAGAATCTACGAGCAGTACTTC. Its protein product is CSASGRIYEQYF. This rearrangement joins TRBV20-1 to TRBJ2-7, with D maybe TRBD2 (6 bases). The CDR3 contains 12 residues. V shed 3 bases and J shed 3 bases, with 9 bases lying between them. Germline assignment: CDR1 DFQATT and CDR2 SNEGSKA (reference sequence).